This T cell receptor (beta chain) emerged from a study of OX40 agonist ivuxolimab in advanced cancers. Overall study context: Age averaged around 59 years (range about 20 to 80), and approximately 80% were male.

Comments on this clone: Antigen specificity is unknown.

Produced via immunoSEQ multiplex PCR; TCRdb's table is partial and in-frame only. The data show 60,000 to 80,000 clones, 86% seen once. There are 13 residues in the CDR3. Per the germline V gene, CDR1 is LGHNT and CDR2 is FRNRAP. The ends were cut back, 2 bases at V and 4 bases at J, with 8 bases in the middle. Enrollment shut out patients with autoimmune disease history or systemic immunosuppression. Study conclusions and caveats: At 0.1 to 3.0 mg/kg, CD4+ and CD8+ blood T cells expanded clonally by week 6.

Source: CD4+ or CD8+ T cells sorted from blood, taken in a trial of the OX40 agonist ivuxolimab. The clonotype was recovered from an adult with an advanced solid tumor such as melanoma, head and neck, liver or kidney cancer. This sequence joins TRBV12-5 and TRBJ1-1; D is unclear. CDR3 nucleotide sequence: TGTGCTAGTGGTTTGAGGTTGGGCACTGAAGCTTTCTTT. This codes for CASGLRLGTEAFF.